Here is one T cell receptor beta chain with its context. Its antigen is currently unknown. Some clones are missing from TCRdb's copy, which holds only in-frame ones; the method was immunoSEQ multiplex PCR. The sample yields more than 65,000 clones, about four fifths seen once. The germline V gene encodes CDR1 SGHTA and CDR2 FQGTGA. Trimming removed 6 bases from V and 0 bases from J, with 9 bases in between. CDR3 length: 15 residues. This record belongs to a study of CD4 T cell repertoires in COVID-19. Notes on the study in general: Suggested intraclonal diversification: top SARS-CoV-2-reactive clonotypes appeared in two or three memory subsets.

The memory T cells were sequenced right after ex vivo isolation, without culture. V usage is TRBV7-3 and J usage is TRBJ2-6, with unresolved D. This receptor was taken from a human donor who had COVID-19. Sequenced material: CD4+ T cells from peripheral blood, taken after recovery from COVID-19. The CDR3 coding sequence is TGTGCCAGCAGTCTACAGCACTCTGGGGCCAACGTCCTGACTTTC. Protein: CASSLQHSGANVLTF. The full variable domain, rest sourced from reference TRBV7-3 and TRBJ2-6, is GAGVSQTPSNKVTEKGKYVELRCDPISGHTALYWYRQSLGQGPEFLIYFQGTGAADDSGLPNDRFFAVRPEGSVSTLKIQRTERGDSAVYLCASSLQHSGANVLTFGAGSRLTVL.